Sequencing of this TCR beta chain was carried out in a study of OX40 agonist ivuxolimab in advanced cancers. General study points: Antigens targeted by the expanded peripheral T cells were not determined.

Profiling relied on immunoSEQ multiplex PCR, and the TCRdb table lists in-frame clones only, not all of them. The repertoire holds over 150,000 clones, with approximately 94% as singletons. Deletions cut 6 bases from V and 4 bases from J, with 12 bases between. CDR3 length: 13 amino acids. Germline assignment: CDR1 MNHEY and CDR2 SVGAGI. A remark on this clone: Its antigen remains unknown.

The sequence was obtained from an adult with an advanced solid tumor such as melanoma, head and neck, liver or kidney cancer. The rearrangement links TRBV6-5 to TRBJ1-1; D perhaps matches TRBD1 (6 bases). Material: CD4+ or CD8+ T cells sorted from blood, obtained in a trial of the OX40 agonist ivuxolimab. Written as DNA, the CDR3 is TGTGCCAGCAGAACAGGGAGCCGCACTGAAGCTTTCTTT. This sequence encodes CASRTGSRTEAFF.